This entry describes one T cell receptor beta chain. The antigen is undetermined. This record belongs to a study of beta chain features in type 1 diabetes. Findings of the study overall: Equally in patients and controls, shorter templates might have been favored by PCR.

Expressed TCRB transcripts were sequenced, since all the RNA that had been isolated was reverse transcribed. Measured with immunoSEQ multiplex PCR; TCRdb has only the in-frame clones, and not every one. The data contain 140,000 to 150,000 clones, more than 9% of them seen just once; the ten biggest clones take up under 1.5%. CDR1 and CDR2 (germline): MGHRA, YSYEKL. V lost 1 base to trimming and J lost 4 bases, with 8 bases between them. The CDR3 extends over 14 amino acids. Sequencing used naive CD4+ T cells from blood. The chain couples TRBV4-1 to TRBJ1-5; D remains ambiguous. This TCR was sampled from a man aged 18 to 29 in good health. This CDR3 reads CASSQGERNQPQHF. The CDR3 DNA is TGCGCCAGCAGCCAAGGGGAGAGGAATCAGCCCCAGCATTTT.